A selection of T cell receptor beta chains follows, all from one sample in a study of persistence of HIV-infected CD4 T cells. Their cognate antigens are unknown. TCRdb's copy holds only in-frame clones and misses some; the assay was immunoSEQ multiplex PCR. This table holds over 35,000 clones, roughly 90% found once. This specimen was CD4+ T cells sorted from PBMCs after approximately 19-hour stimulation, taken from a patient who received antiretroviral therapy. The receptors derive from an adult man with HIV who was CMV-seropositive. The CDR3 runs from the conserved cysteine through the conserved F or W.

length | J | V | CDR3
14 | TRBJ2-2 | TRBV24-1 | CATRGQGGSGELFF
12 | TRBJ1-2 | TRBV15 | CATSLGLRGYTF
13 | TRBJ1-2 | TRBV25-1 | CASSERGSGGYTF
12 | TRBJ1-5 | TRBV12-3/TRBV12-4 | CASRTGSQPQHF
17 | TRBJ2-7 | TRBV18 | CASSPQKIGTGHHEQYF
13 | TRBJ1-1 | TRBV5-1 | CASKQGMYTEAFF
14 | TRBJ1-1 | TRBV15 | CATSRVGGNTEAFF
15 | TRBJ1-5 | TRBV19 | CASSLEQSHNQPQHF
15 | TRBJ2-2 | TRBV12-5 | CASGYIDPGAGELFF
16 | TRBJ2-2 | TRBV28 | CASSFGALGDTGELFF
19 | TRBJ2-1 | TRBV7-2 | CASSPLGSGRGRSYNEQFF
11 | TRBJ2-7 | TRBV24-1 | CATRSRSEQYF
12 | TRBJ1-2 | TRBV6-6 | CATWTANYGYTF
15 | TRBJ2-5 | TRBV3-1/TRBV3-2 | CASSFNQGGRETQYF
14 | TRBJ1-6 | TRBV28 | CASTESLPNSPLHF
16 | TRBJ1-5 | TRBV24-1 | CATSDLLSGGPQPQHF
14 | TRBJ1-5 | TRBV6-5 | CASTGWDSYQPQHF
15 | TRBJ1-1 | TRBV14 | CASNYRFRGHTEAFF
14 | TRBJ2-1 | TRBV2 | CASILGSSYNEQFF
13 | TRBJ1-1 | TRBV6-5 | CASTLTGNTEAFF
15 | TRBJ1-4 | TRBV28 | CASTLSGATNEKLFF
14 | TRBJ1-1 | TRBV7-3 | CASSLDRVNTEAFF
14 | TRBJ2-5 | TRBV10-3 | CAISGGQGLETQYF
13 | TRBJ2-1 | TRBV7-2 | CASSLILSSEQFF
15 | TRBJ1-4 | TRBV29-1 | CSARTGGSPNEKLFF
16 | TRBJ2-2 | TRBV5-4 | CASSLVQGTGTGELFF
14 | TRBJ2-7 | TRBV9 | CASSVGFLSYEQYF
14 | TRBJ1-5 | TRBV10-2 | CASSGQGPNQPQHF
16 | TRBJ2-3 | TRBV29-1 | CSVRGGQITSTDTQYF
15 | TRBJ1-4 | TRBV18 | CASSPPGRENEKLFF
15 | TRBJ1-1 | TRBV18 | CASSPPTGVNTEAFF
15 | TRBJ1-1 | TRBV9 | CASSVGGVGGTEAFF
15 | TRBJ1-4 | TRBV6-5 | CASRDYRGTNEKLFF
14 | TRBJ1-1 | TRBV4-1 | CASSQGDRNTEAFF
18 | TRBJ2-5 | TRBV7-6 | CASSSRGVVAGGQETQYF
15 | TRBJ1-6 | TRBV11-2 | CASSLESGFLSPLHF
15 | TRBJ1-2 | TRBV4-1 | CASSQGGEINYGYTF
16 | TRBJ2-1 | TRBV9 | CASSVFGTGNNNEQFF
14 | TRBJ1-1 | TRBV5-4 | CASSPRTGLTEAFF
15 | TRBJ2-1 | TRBV28 | CASSLARGTYNEQFF
15 | TRBJ2-3 | TRBV28 | CASSRPGLSTDTQYF
12 | TRBJ1-1 | TRBV25-1 | CASSEYLGEAFF
15 | TRBJ2-7 | TRBV27 | CASRKSGTAPYEQYF
17 | TRBJ2-6 | TRBV5-1 | CASSEGQGVAGANVLTF
16 | TRBJ2-6 | TRBV11-3 | CASSLGRSAGANVLTF
13 | TRBJ2-7 | TRBV7-8 | CASSLSGYYEQYF
12 | TRBJ1-3 | TRBV29-1 | CSVKVTGNTIYF
16 | TRBJ2-3 | TRBV7-3 | CASSLKGGSQVDTQYF
15 | TRBJ2-1 | TRBV2 | CASSEIPNRGNEQFF
16 | TRBJ2-2 | TRBV7-2 | CASSRQTGVNTGELFF
15 | TRBJ1-6 | TRBV6-1 | CASSEGAGGGSPLHF
15 | TRBJ2-5 | TRBV3-1/TRBV3-2 | CASSPETGVRETQYF
15 | TRBJ2-7 | TRBV29-1 | CSVARDRAISSEQYF
17 | TRBJ2-7 | TRBV3-1/TRBV3-2 | CASSQDARRRKTYEQYF
12 | TRBJ2-7 | TRBV2 | CASSVTIYEQYF
14 | TRBJ1-2 | TRBV6-5 | CASSYSNRGYGYTF
14 | TRBJ1-2 | TRBV5-1 | CASRPGGADYGYTF
15 | TRBJ1-6 | TRBV7-9 | CASSPQANSKTPLHF